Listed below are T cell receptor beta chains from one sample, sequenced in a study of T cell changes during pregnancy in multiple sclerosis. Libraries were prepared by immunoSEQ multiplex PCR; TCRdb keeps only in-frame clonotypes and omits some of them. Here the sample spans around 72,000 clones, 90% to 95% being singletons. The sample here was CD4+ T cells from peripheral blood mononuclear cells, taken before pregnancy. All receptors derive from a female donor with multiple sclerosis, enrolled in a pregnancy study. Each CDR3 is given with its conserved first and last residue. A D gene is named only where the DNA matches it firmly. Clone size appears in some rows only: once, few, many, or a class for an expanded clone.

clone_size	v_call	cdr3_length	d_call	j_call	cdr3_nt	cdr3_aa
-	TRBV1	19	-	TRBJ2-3	TGCACCAGCAGCCACTTGACTAGCGGGGGGTTGAGGGACACAGATACGCAGTATTTT	CTSSHLTSGGLRDTDTQYF
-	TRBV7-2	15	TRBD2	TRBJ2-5	TGTGCCAGCAGCCGGACTAGCGGGAATTGGGAGACCCAGTACTTC	CASSRTSGNWETQYF
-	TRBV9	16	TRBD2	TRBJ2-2	TGTGCCAGCAGCGCCTGGGAGCGGGGGGGCCCCGGGGAGCTGTTTTTT	CASSAWERGGPGELFF
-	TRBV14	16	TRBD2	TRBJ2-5	TGTGCCAGCAGCCAATTCCTAGCGGGAGTCGGGGAGACCCAGTACTTC	CASSQFLAGVGETQYF
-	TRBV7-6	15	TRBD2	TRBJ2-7	TGTGCCAGCAGCCCGAGACTAGCGGGAGGCCACGAGCAGTACTTC	CASSPRLAGGHEQYF
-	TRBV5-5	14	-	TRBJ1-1	TGTGCCAGCAGCTTTGTACAGCAGAACACTGAAGCTTTCTTT	CASSFVQQNTEAFF
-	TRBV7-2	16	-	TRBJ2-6	TGTGCCAGCAGCCCTCGCAGTGACTCTGGGGCCAACGTCCTGACTTTC	CASSPRSDSGANVLTF
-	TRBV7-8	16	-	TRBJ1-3	TGTGCCAGCAGCTTAGCTCAGGGGTTTGGAGGAAACACCATATATTTT	CASSLAQGFGGNTIYF
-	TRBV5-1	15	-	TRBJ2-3	TGCGCCAGCAGCTTGGACAGTACTAGCACAGATACGCAGTATTTT	CASSLDSTSTDTQYF
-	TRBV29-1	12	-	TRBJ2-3	TGCAGCGGTTTCAGGGTAACAGATACGCAGTATTTT	CSGFRVTDTQYF
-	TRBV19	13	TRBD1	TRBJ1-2	TGTGCCAGTAGTATTTGGGGACAGAGTGGCTACACCTTC	CASSIWGQSGYTF
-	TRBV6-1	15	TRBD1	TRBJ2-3	TGTGCCAGCAGCGACAGGGGCTTAAGCACAGATACGCAGTATTTT	CASSDRGLSTDTQYF
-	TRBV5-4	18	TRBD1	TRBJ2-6	TGTGCCAGCAGCCCGCGGGACAGGGGCATCTCTGGGGCCAACGTCCTGACTTTC	CASSPRDRGISGANVLTF
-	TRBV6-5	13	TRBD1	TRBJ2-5	TGTGCCAGCAGTGCCACAGGGGCCGAGACCCAGTACTTC	CASSATGAETQYF
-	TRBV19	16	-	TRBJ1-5	TGTGCCAGTAGTGTAACCGAAACCTATAGCAATCAGCCCCAGCATTTT	CASSVTETYSNQPQHF
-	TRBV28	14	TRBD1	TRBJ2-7	TGTGCCAGCAGCCCCGGGACAGGGGTGTACGAGCAGTACTTC	CASSPGTGVYEQYF
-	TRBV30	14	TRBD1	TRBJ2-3	TGTGCCTGGAGTCCGGGACAGGGGACAGATACGCAGTATTTT	CAWSPGQGTDTQYF
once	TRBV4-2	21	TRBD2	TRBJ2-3	TGTGCCAGCAGCCAAGATCCCGGGGGTAGCGGGAGGTTGGTGTACACAGATACGCAGTATTTT	CASSQDPGGSGRLVYTDTQYF
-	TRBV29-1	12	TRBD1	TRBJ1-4	TGCAGCGTGGCCACAGGGGGTGAAAAACTGTTTTTT	CSVATGGEKLFF
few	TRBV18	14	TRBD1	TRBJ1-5	TGTGCCAGCTCTCCGGGACAGGTAAATCAGCCCCAGCATTTT	CASSPGQVNQPQHF
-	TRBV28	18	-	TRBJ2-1	TGTGCCAGCACCACCCCCCTGAGTTTTGGCGGGGCCAACAATGAGCAGTTCTTC	CASTTPLSFGGANNEQFF
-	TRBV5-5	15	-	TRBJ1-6	TGTGCCAGCAGCTTGGTAGGACTCCGTGATTCACCCCTCCACTTT	CASSLVGLRDSPLHF
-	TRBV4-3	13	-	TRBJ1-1	TGCGCCAGCAGCCAGAGCTCGGACACTGAAGCTTTCTTT	CASSQSSDTEAFF
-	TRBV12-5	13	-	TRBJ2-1	TGTGCTAGTGGTGGGGACAATTACAATGAGCAGTTCTTC	CASGGDNYNEQFF
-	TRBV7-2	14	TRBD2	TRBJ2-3	TGTGCCAGCAGACCGGGACTAGACGGAGATACGCAGTATTTT	CASRPGLDGDTQYF
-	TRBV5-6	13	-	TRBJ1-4	TGTGCCAGCAGCGTAGGGGTTTGGGAAAAACTGTTTTTT	CASSVGVWEKLFF
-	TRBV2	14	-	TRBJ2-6	TGTGCCAGCACGCGGGTGGCTGGGGCCAACGTCCTGACTTTC	CASTRVAGANVLTF
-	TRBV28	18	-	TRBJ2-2	TGTGCCAGCAGTTTAAAGTACTCCCGGGACTCATTGACCGGGGAGCTGTTTTTT	CASSLKYSRDSLTGELFF
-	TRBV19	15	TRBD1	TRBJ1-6	TGTGCCAGTAGGTACCGGGACAGGGAAAATTCACCCCTCCACTTT	CASRYRDRENSPLHF
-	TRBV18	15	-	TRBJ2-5	TGTGCCAGCTCCTTACTTAGTACCTTCCAAGAGACCCAGTACTTC	CASSLLSTFQETQYF
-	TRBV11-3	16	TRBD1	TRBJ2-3	TGTGCCAGCAGCTTAGATGTACAGGGGGATTTCGATACGCAGTATTTT	CASSLDVQGDFDTQYF
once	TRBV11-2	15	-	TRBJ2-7	TGTGCCAGCAGCCCCGGGACTCCTTTCTCCTACGAGCAGTACTTC	CASSPGTPFSYEQYF
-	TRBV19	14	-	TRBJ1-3	TGTGCCACCGAACAGGGTTCCTCTGGAAACACCATATATTTT	CATEQGSSGNTIYF
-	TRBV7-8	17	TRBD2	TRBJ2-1	TGTGCCAGCAGCTCGCGGCCCCCTAGCGGGAGTTACAATGAGCAGTTCTTC	CASSSRPPSGSYNEQFF
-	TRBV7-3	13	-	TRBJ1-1	TGTGCCAGCAGCCTGCAAGCCAACACTGAAGCTTTCTTT	CASSLQANTEAFF
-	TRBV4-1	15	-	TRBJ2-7	TGCGCCAGCAGCCAACAAGAGACAGCACCTATGGAGCAGTACTTC	CASSQQETAPMEQYF
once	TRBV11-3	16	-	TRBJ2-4	TGTGCCAGCAGCTTATACCAGGGCACAACCAAAAACATTCAGTACTTC	CASSLYQGTTKNIQYF
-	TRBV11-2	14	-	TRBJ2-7	TGTGCCAGCAGCTGGGACGGGAGCTCCTACGAGCAGTACTTC	CASSWDGSSYEQYF
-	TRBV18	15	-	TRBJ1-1	TGTGCCAGCTCACCGGCGACCGGGGGGAACACTGAAGCTTTCTTT	CASSPATGGNTEAFF
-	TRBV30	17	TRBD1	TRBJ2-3	TGTGCCTGGAGTTTAGGCCTGTCCGGGACAGGGGATGGTACGCAGTATTTT	CAWSLGLSGTGDGTQYF
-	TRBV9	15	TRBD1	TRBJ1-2	TGTGCCAGCAGCGCCGAACTAACAGGGGTAGGTGGCTACACCTTC	CASSAELTGVGGYTF
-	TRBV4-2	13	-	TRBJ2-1	TGTGCCAGCAGCCACCGGGCCGGGGATGAGCAGTTCTTC	CASSHRAGDEQFF
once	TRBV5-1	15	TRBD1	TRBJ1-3	TGCGCCAGCAGCGGAGGAGCAGGGGGCAAAAACACCATATATTTT	CASSGGAGGKNTIYF
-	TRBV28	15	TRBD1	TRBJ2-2	TGTGCCACCAACAGGGGGGAGGTCTTAAGCGGGGAGCTGTTTTTT	CATNRGEVLSGELFF
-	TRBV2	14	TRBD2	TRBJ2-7	TGTGCCAGCAGTGCGGGACTAGCGGCAAACGAGCAGTACTTC	CASSAGLAANEQYF
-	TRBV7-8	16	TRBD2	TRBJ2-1	TGTGCCAGCAGCTTCCCTCGGACTAGTCGGTACAATGAGCAGTTCTTC	CASSFPRTSRYNEQFF
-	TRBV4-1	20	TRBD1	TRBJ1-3	TGCGCCAGCAGCCATGCGACAGGGGGCGCCTACCCTCTCTCTGGAAACACCATATATTTT	CASSHATGGAYPLSGNTIYF
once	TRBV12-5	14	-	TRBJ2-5	TGTGCTAGTGCTCAGAGTGGGGCCCTGCAGACCCAGTACTTC	CASAQSGALQTQYF
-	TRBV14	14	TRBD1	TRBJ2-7	TGTGCCAGCAGCCGGGGACAGGAAATCTACGAGCAGTACTTC	CASSRGQEIYEQYF
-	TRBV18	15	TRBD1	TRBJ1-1	TGTGCCAGCTCACGAGGGACAGGGTTTAGGACTGAAGCTTTCTTT	CASSRGTGFRTEAFF
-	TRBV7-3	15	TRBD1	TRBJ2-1	TGTGCCAGCGCTGCCGGGACAGGACTCAACAATGAGCAGTTCTTC	CASAAGTGLNNEQFF
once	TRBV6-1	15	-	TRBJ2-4	TGTGCCAGCAGTTGGGGCAGCCTAGCCAAAAACATTCAGTACTTC	CASSWGSLAKNIQYF
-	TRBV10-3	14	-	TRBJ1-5	TGTGCCATCAGTAAGGACACCCTCAATCAGCCCCAGCATTTT	CAISKDTLNQPQHF
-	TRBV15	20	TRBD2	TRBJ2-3	TGTGCCACCAGCACCCCGGGAAAGACTAGCGGGGGAAAACTCACAGATACGCAGTATTTT	CATSTPGKTSGGKLTDTQYF
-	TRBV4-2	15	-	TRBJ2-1	TGTGCCAGCAGCCCCGTACAGGGCTCCTACAATGAGCAGTTCTTC	CASSPVQGSYNEQFF
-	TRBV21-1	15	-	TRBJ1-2	TGTGCCAGCAGCAAAGAGGCACAGGGGGCAAGTGGCTACACCTTC	CASSKEAQGASGYTF
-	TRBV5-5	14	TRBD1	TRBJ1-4	TGTGCCAGCAGCTTGGGGCAGGGGGGTGAAAAACTGTTTTTT	CASSLGQGGEKLFF
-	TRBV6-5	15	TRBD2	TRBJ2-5	TGTGCCAGCAGTTCCGCGGGAGGCGGTGGAGAGACCCAGTACTTC	CASSSAGGGGETQYF
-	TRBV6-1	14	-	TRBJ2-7	TGTGCCAGCAGTCCAAACGGGGGCTCCTACGAGCAGTACTTC	CASSPNGGSYEQYF
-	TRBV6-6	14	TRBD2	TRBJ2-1	TGTGCCAGCAGTCGACTAGCGGGAGGCGGGGAGCAGTTCTTC	CASSRLAGGGEQFF